Below are 15 T cell receptor beta chains sequenced from a single sample in a study of T cells in Graves' hyperthyroidism and ophthalmopathy. Amplification targeted TCR beta CDR3 regions from RNA transcripts. TCR CDR3 underwent first-round RT-PCR with the HTBI primer set. TCRdb passed the multiplex PCR reads through MiXCR, listing each CDR3 protein once. The repertoire consists of hundreds of thousands of distinct CDR3 sequences, with roughly a third occurring once and the leading ten covering less than 35%. Source material: blood. These receptors were collected from a woman aged 40 to 50 with Graves' hyperthyroidism.

The CDR3 region is CASSQVAEWQGRGGYTF. The CDR3 DNA follows: TGCGCCAGCAGCCAAGTAGCTGAGTGGCAGGGGAGGGGTGGCTACACCTTC. The chain recombines TRBV4-3 with TRBJ1-2, with a possible D match to TRBD1 (6 bases). CDR3 length: 17 amino acids. Germline CDR1 is LGHNA and CDR2 is YSLEER. V gave up 1 base and J gave up 7 bases, with 22 bases separating them.

This clonotype was observed at least ten times. The chain combines TRBV2 with TRBJ2-7; weak D call: TRBD2 (6 bases). The CDR3 is made up of 13 amino acids. Between the trimmed V and J ends, which lost 7 bases and 6 bases, there was a span of 16 bases. CDR1 and CDR2 (germline): SNHLY, FYNNEI. The CDR3, as DNA: TGTGCCAGCATCCCCGGAGGGTCGGGCGAGCAGTACTTC. It encodes CASIPGGSGEQYF.

V usage is TRBV20-1 and J usage is TRBJ2-5; D is undetermined. The V gene lost 3 bases and the J gene lost 4 bases, with 12 bases spanning the gap. Germline V gene data show CDR1 as DFQATT and CDR2 as SNEGSKA (reference sequence). The CDR3 has 13 residues. The CDR3 DNA reads TGCAGTGCTAGCGAACCAGTAATAGAGACCCAGTACTTC. Amino acids: CSASEPVIETQYF.

This clonotype has ten or more counts. The chain recombines TRBV7-2 with TRBJ1-2, with 8 bases fitting TRBD1. With V trimmed by 5 bases and J by 4 bases, 12 bases remained unmatched. Germline CDR1 SGHTA, CDR2 FQGNSA. The CDR3 is 16 residues long. As DNA, the CDR3 is TGTGCCAGCAGCCGACATCCGAGGACAGGGACCTATGGCTACACCTTC. Protein: CASSRHPRTGTYGYTF.

V and J are TRBV6-5 and TRBJ1-5, with D unresolved. The V gene's germline CDR1 is MNHEY and CDR2 SVGAGI. The ends were cut back, 5 bases at V and 0 bases at J, with 11 bases in the middle. The CDR3 runs 15 residues. CDR3 residues: CASSDYSYSNQPQHF. In DNA form, the CDR3 reads TGTGCCAGCAGTGATTACAGTTATAGCAATCAGCCCCAGCATTTT.

The rearrangement joins TRBV6-5 to TRBJ1-3; D perhaps matches TRBD1 (5 bases). CDR1 is MNHEY, CDR2 SVGAGI, per germline. CDR3 size: 15 residues. V lost 8 bases and J lost 4, with 18 bases in between. The CDR3 coding sequence is TGTGCCAGCCCTCGGGACGGCATTTGGGGAAACACCATATATTTT. The encoded protein is CASPRDGIWGNTIYF.

In the case of this clonotype: The junction departs from germline at one end; a sequencing error may be responsible. The chain couples TRBV7-8 to TRBJ2-3; weak D call: TRBD2 (6 bases). This CDR3 spans 15 amino acids. CDR1 and CDR2 (germline): SGHVS, FQNEAQ. The CDR3 nucleotides read TGCGCCAGCAGCTTGGCGGGATTAAGCACAGATACGCAGTATTTT. Amino acids: CASSLAGLSTDTQYF.

Remarks on this clonotype: This may be a read error, as it is one base from a much larger clone. The chain combines TRBV20-1 with TRBJ1-1; D ambiguous. The germline V and J ends were trimmed by 4 bases and 5 bases, with 14 bases remaining between them. This CDR3 is built from 13 residues. Germline assignment: CDR1 DFQATT and CDR2 SNEGSKA (reference sequence). The CDR3 protein is CSAIVTGGTEAFF. In DNA form, the CDR3 reads TGCAGTGCTATAGTAACGGGAGGAACTGAAGCTTTCTTT.

The chain recombines TRBV7-2 with TRBJ2-7, with 11 bases matching TRBD1. V shed 4 bases and J 5 bases; nucleotides not matched to a gene: 4. The CDR3 has 14 residues. CDR1 is SGHTA, CDR2 FQGNSA, per germline. CDR3 nucleotide sequence: TGTGCCAGCAGCTACCGGGGACAGGGGGACGAGCAGTACTTC. Encoded protein: CASSYRGQGDEQYF.

This clonotype has just one count. The V and J genes are TRBV10-3 and TRBJ2-5; 16 bases are a match to TRBD2. This CDR3 has 16 amino acids. V shed 6 bases and J 5 bases; nucleotides not matched to a gene: 6. Germline CDR1 reads ENHRY; CDR2 reads SYGVKD. In DNA form, the CDR3 reads TGTGCCATCAGCGGGACTAGCGGGAGGGGTGTCGAGACCCAGTACTTC. Translated: CAISGTSGRGVETQYF.

This clonotype showed up many times. The gene calls are TRBV7-9 and TRBJ1-1; D is possibly TRBD1 (6 bases). Germline lookup yields CDR1 SEHNR and CDR2 FQNEAQ (reference sequence). This CDR3 is 13 amino acids long. V dropped 5 bases and J dropped 4 bases, with 11 bases sitting between them. The CDR3: CASSLQGGTEAFF. Here the CDR3 DNA reads TGTGCCAGCAGCCTACAGGGAGGCACTGAAGCTTTCTTT.

J is TRBJ2-1 and V is TRBV20-1; D not certain. Germline V lookup: CDR1 DFQATT, CDR2 SNEGSKA (reference sequence). Deletions cut 1 base from V and 6 bases from J, with 4 bases between. The CDR3 spans 11 residues. The CDR3 region has the DNA TGCAGTGCTAGAGTCCGCAATGAGCAGTTCTTC. Amino acid sequence: CSARVRNEQFF.

This clonotype was seen more than once but under ten times. This chain uses TRBV24-1 with TRBJ2-3; D uncertain. CDR1 is KGHDR and CDR2 is SFDVKD in the germline V gene. V lost 4 bases and J 5 bases, leaving 12 bases between the germline ends. This CDR3 comprises 14 residues. CDR3 residues: CATSDTGQKDTQYF. The DNA of the CDR3 is TGTGCCACCAGTGACACGGGTCAGAAAGATACGCAGTATTTT.

This clonotype was detected ten times or more. The rearrangement joins TRBV20-1 to TRBJ2-7; 7 bases match TRBD2. Germline V gene lookup returns CDR1 DFQATT and CDR2 SNEGSKA (reference sequence). The CDR3 runs 15 residues. The V and J ends lost 6 bases and 0 bases, in that order; junction bases with no gene match: 11. CDR3 in DNA: TGCAGTGCCTGCCTGACGAGCGGGGCCTCCTACGAGCAGTACTTC. Protein product: CSACLTSGASYEQYF.

This chain joins TRBV28 and TRBJ1-2; 9 nucleotides match TRBD1. The germline V gene has CDR1 MDHEN and CDR2 SYDVKM. V was pared by 5 bases and J by 4 bases, with 8 bases of the junction left unmatched. The CDR3 sequence is 15 residues long. CDR3 DNA: TGTGCCAGCAGTGCCGGGACAGGGTTAACCTATGGCTACACCTTC. This encodes CASSAGTGLTYGYTF.